This TCR beta chain was captured in a study of Ad26.COV2.S vaccination and SARS-CoV-2 variants. Trimming cost V 8 bases and J 0 bases, with 16 bases left between them. Per the germline V gene, CDR1 is MNHEY and CDR2 is SMNVEV (reference sequence). The CDR3 loop spans 15 amino acids. Regarding this clone: Antigen: not known.

Clones were read by immunoSEQ multiplex PCR, and TCRdb kept only the in-frame ones, dropping some. The sample includes hundreds of thousands of clones, under 95% of them seen just once. Whole-study results and caveats: Placebo recipients showed lower spike-specific TCR breadth than vaccinees. Vaccinated and placebo-treated recipients had similar non-spike TCR breadth. The breadth of spike-specific CD8+ and CD4+ T cell responses after vaccination was reportedly substantial. An underestimation of total T cell responses may have resulted from the TCR breadth and depth analyses.

The genes are TRBV27 and TRBJ1-2, with unresolved D. Sequenced here: peripheral blood, sampled after recovery from COVID-19. This clonotype originated in a human donor who had recovered from COVID-19. The CDR3 here is CASRGAREANYGYTF. CDR3 coding DNA: TGTGCCAGCCGGGGAGCGCGGGAAGCTAACTATGGCTACACCTTC.